The 23 T cell receptor beta chains listed next were all sequenced from one sample in a study of CD8 T cells in ankylosing spondylitis (dated by TCRdb to about 2017). What the study reported, not specific to this receptor: A TCR beta motif of several highly homologous amino acid variants appeared characteristic of blood from ankylosing spondylitis patients.

The library was built by means of 5' RACE. TCRdb names Illumina HiSeq 2500 as the instrument used. TCRdb reworked the public reads: Q25 trimming with fastp, MiXCR clone assembly, productive beta chains retained. Rows merge per CDR3 protein into single entries with the most common DNA and genes. The sample table lists a few hundred thousand distinct CDR3 sequences, around 19% of them with a count of one. The ten most abundant clones make up under 55% of the sample. These receptors have no known antigen. Sequencing input: blood, either unsorted or a sorted T cell fraction (not recorded which). Receptor source: a male donor with ankylosing spondylitis.

This clonotype was seen only a few times. The DNA of the CDR3 is TGCAGTGCTAGTCAATGGACAGGGGGCTACGAGCAGTACTTC. Amino acid sequence: CSASQWTGGYEQYF. V is TRBV20-1 and J is TRBJ2-7, with 10 bases fitting TRBD1. Per germline, CDR1 DFQATT and CDR2 SNEGSKA (reference sequence). V trimming: 3 bases; J trimming: 3 bases; junction bases outside the gene matches: 5. This CDR3 comprises 14 residues.

V gene TRBV11-1 combines with J gene TRBJ2-2, with 7 bases matching TRBD2. Germline V gene data show CDR1 as SGHAT and CDR2 as FQDESV (reference sequence). J lost 3 bases, V lost 2 bases, and 18 bases had no gene match. The CDR3 loop spans 20 amino acids. This CDR3 is CASSLPGGPSGQEYTGELFF. CDR3 sequence (DNA): TGTGCCAGCAGCTTACCGGGGGGACCATCAGGCCAGGAATACACCGGGGAGCTGTTTTTT.

The chain uses TRBV6-1 and TRBJ2-5; 12 positions match TRBD2. The CDR3 spans 15 residues. Germline CDR1 is MNHNS and CDR2 is SASEGT. V lost 8 bases and J lost 1; bases outside the gene matches: 5. CDR3 sequence: CASLGLAGPQETQYF. For the CDR3, the DNA is TGTGCCAGCCTAGGACTAGCGGGGCCCCAAGAGACCCAGTACTTC.

This clonotype was seen a few times. The chain combines TRBV12-3 or TRBV12-4 with TRBJ2-5, with D maybe TRBD2 (6 bases). Deletions cut 7 bases from V and 5 bases from J, with 11 bases between. The CDR3 covers 12 residues. CDR3 in amino acids: CASMTSWETQYF. The CDR3 DNA reads as TGTGCCAGCATGACTAGTTGGGAGACCCAGTACTTC.

This clonotype turned up a few times. The chain carries TRBV4-1 and TRBJ1-1; TRBD1 aligns across 8 bases. The CDR3 spans 19 residues. Germline CDR1 and CDR2: MGHRA and YSYEKL. The J segment lost 4 bases and the V segment lost 1 base, leaving 17 bases of the junction unmatched. The CDR3 region is CASSQVAPPKDRETTEAFF. The CDR3 region has the DNA TGCGCCAGCAGCCAAGTTGCTCCTCCTAAGGACAGGGAAACCACTGAAGCTTTCTTT.

The J gene is TRBJ1-5, the V gene TRBV28, with D tentatively TRBD1 (5 bases). This CDR3 is built from 14 residues. Germline V gene data show CDR1 as MDHEN and CDR2 as SYDVKM. The ends were cut back, 4 bases at V and 3 bases at J, with 10 bases in the middle. The CDR3 sequence is CASSSGPINQPQHF. The DNA of the CDR3 is TGTGCCAGCAGTTCGGGGCCCATCAATCAGCCCCAGCATTTT.

This clonotype appeared a single time. The chain combines TRBV7-6 with TRBJ2-1; 10 nucleotides agree with TRBD2. There are 19 residues in the CDR3. The V gene end was trimmed by 2 bases and the J gene end by 4 bases; junction bases not matched to a gene: 14. In germline, CDR1 is SGHVS, CDR2 FNYEAQ. CDR3 region: CASSLLAATGTSVYNEQFF. CDR3 sequence (DNA): TGTGCCAGCAGCTTACTTGCAGCCACCGGGACTAGCGTATACAATGAGCAGTTCTTC.

The rearrangement joins TRBV5-1 to TRBJ2-7; the D gene is possibly TRBD1 (5 bases). This CDR3 region has 14 residues. V was cut by 0 bases and J by 2 bases, with 9 bases left in between. The germline V gene encodes CDR1 SGHRS and CDR2 YFSETQ. The CDR3: CASSLAVGAYEQYF. The CDR3 nucleotides read TGCGCCAGCAGCTTGGCCGTAGGGGCCTACGAGCAGTACTTC. Complete variable domain (other parts from reference TRBV5-1 and TRBJ2-7): KAGVTQTPRYLIKTRGQQVTLSCSPISGHRSVSWYQQTPGQGLQFLFEYFSETQRNKGNFPGRFSGRQFSNSRSEMNVSTLELGDSALYLCASSLAVGAYEQYFGPGTRLTVT.

The J gene is TRBJ2-3, the V gene TRBV20-1; D assignment may be TRBD1 or TRBD2 (6 bases each). This CDR3 has 16 amino acids. The ends were cut back, 2 bases at V and 4 bases at J, with 19 bases in the middle. The V gene's germline CDR1 is DFQATT and CDR2 SNEGSKA (reference sequence). The CDR3 coding sequence is TGCAGTGCTAGACCCCCAAGGGGGGCCGTCCCAGATACGCAGTATTTT. It codes for CSARPPRGAVPDTQYF.

The table lists this clonotype with a few counts. The chain carries TRBV11-2 and TRBJ2-2; 11 bases are a match to TRBD2. CDR3 length: 16 residues. Germline loops: CDR1 SGHAT, CDR2 FQNNGV. J gave up 2 bases and V 5 bases, and 4 bases lay outside the gene matches. This chain's CDR3 is CASSTTSGTNTGELFF. DNA of the CDR3: TGTGCCAGCAGCACGACTAGCGGGACAAACACCGGGGAGCTGTTTTTT.

This clonotype has just a few counts. J is TRBJ1-1 and V is TRBV6-2 or TRBV6-3, with 7 nucleotides matching TRBD1. Germline V gives CDR1 MNHEY, CDR2 SVGEGT. The CDR3 loop spans 16 amino acids. Losses at the gene ends were 1 base for V and 3 bases for J; bases not matched to a gene: 8. CDR3 DNA sequence: TGTGCCAGCAGTTACTTCCTGACAGGGCGAGACACTGAAGCTTTCTTT. Translation: CASSYFLTGRDTEAFF.

The rearrangement joins TRBV5-5 to TRBJ2-5; D might be TRBD1 (5 bases). V lost 4 bases and J lost 0, with 10 bases in between. The CDR3 spans 14 residues. CDR1 and CDR2 (germline): SGHKS, YYEKEE (reference sequence). CDR3 nucleotide sequence: TGTGCCAGCAGCCTACGACAGTACCAAGAGACCCAGTACTTC. Translation gives CASSLRQYQETQYF.

V and J are TRBV20-1 and TRBJ2-7, with D perhaps matching TRBD2 (5 bases). This CDR3 contains 15 residues. The V gene lost 0 bases and the J gene lost 3 bases, with 15 bases spanning the gap. CDR1 is DFQATT, CDR2 SNEGSKA, per germline (reference sequence). The CDR3 nucleotides read TGCAGTGCTAGAGATTCTGGCTTGAGGGACTACGAGCAGTACTTC. Encoded protein: CSARDSGLRDYEQYF.

This sequence joins TRBV4-1 and TRBJ2-7; the D is unclear. This CDR3 is built from 14 residues. V dropped 0 bases and J dropped 2 bases, with 8 bases sitting between them. Germline CDR1 MGHRA, CDR2 YSYEKL. CDR3 region: CASSQERLTYEQYF. In nucleotides, the CDR3 is TGCGCCAGCAGCCAAGAAAGACTGACCTACGAGCAGTACTTC.

A remark on this clonotype: The junction does not match germline at one end; this may be a read error. The chain joins TRBV12-3 or TRBV12-4 to TRBJ1-1; 9 bases line up with TRBD1. The CDR3 runs 19 residues. As DNA, the CDR3 is TGTGCCATCAGTTTACGCGCCGGGACAGGGTCATCGGGGGACACTGAAGCTTTCTTT. As protein: CAISLRAGTGSSGDTEAFF.

The sample holds a few counts of this clonotype. The chain uses TRBV9 and TRBJ2-7; TRBD1 might be the D (5 bases). Trimming took off 0 bases at V and 4 bases at J, with 11 bases between the two ends. The germline V gene has CDR1 SGDLS and CDR2 YYNGEE. The CDR3 is 14 amino acids. The CDR3 loop reads CASSVGRQGYEQYF. In DNA form, the CDR3 reads TGTGCCAGCAGCGTAGGACGCCAGGGATACGAGCAGTACTTC. The full variable domain, with the rest looked up from reference TRBV9 and TRBJ2-7, is DSGVTQTPKHLITATGQRVTLRCSPRSGDLSVYWYQQSLDQGLQFLIQYYNGEERAKGNILERFSAQQFPDLHSELNLSSLELGDSALYFCASSVGRQGYEQYFGPGTRLTVT.

This chain links TRBV10-2 with TRBJ1-6; 9 nucleotides line up with TRBD1. This CDR3 has 16 residues. The germline CDR1 and CDR2 sequences are WSHSY and SAAADI. After removal of 3 bases from V and 1 base from J, the junction contained 1 base not matched to a gene. This CDR3 is CASSEQGASYNSPLHF. The DNA of the CDR3 is TGCGCCAGCAGTGAACAGGGGGCGTCCTATAATTCACCCCTCCACTTT.

This clonotype occurred many times. V gene TRBV12-3 or TRBV12-4 combines with J gene TRBJ1-1; D is ambiguous. There are 15 residues in the CDR3. V lost 3 bases to trimming and J lost 4 bases, with 15 bases between them. This CDR3 reads CASSFGEGSVTEAFF. CDR3 bases: TGTGCCAGCAGTTTCGGGGAGGGCTCTGTCACTGAAGCTTTCTTT.

Comments on this clonotype: A read error may be the cause here, since a much bigger clone is one base away. The V and J genes are TRBV12-3 or TRBV12-4 and TRBJ2-3, with 7 bases identical to TRBD1. V trimming: 8 bases; J trimming: 1 base; junction bases outside the gene matches: 9. This CDR3 is 15 amino acids long. The CDR3: CASCRTGVGTDTQYF. The CDR3 region has the DNA TGTGCCAGCTGCCGAACAGGGGTGGGCACAGATACGCAGTATTTT.

This clonotype was counted between two and nine times. The rearrangement uses TRBV9 and TRBJ2-5; D is tentatively TRBD1 or TRBD2 (7 bases each). This CDR3 is 15 amino acids long. CDR1 is SGDLS, CDR2 YYNGEE, per germline. Trimming cost V 2 bases and J 3 bases, with 14 bases left between them. CDR3 sequence (DNA): TGTGCCAGCAGCGTTCAGGGGGGGCCAAAAGAGACCCAGTACTTC. Protein product: CASSVQGGPKETQYF. The full variable domain, in which reference TRBV9 and TRBJ2-5 provide the parts outside the CDR3, is DSGVTQTPKHLITATGQRVTLRCSPRSGDLSVYWYQQSLDQGLQFLIQYYNGEERAKGNILERFSAQQFPDLHSELNLSSLELGDSALYFCASSVQGGPKETQYFGPGTRLLVL.

CDR3 in DNA: TGTGCCAGCAGAAAAGGTCAGCCGGGGGAGCAGTACTTC. Translated: CASRKGQPGEQYF. The chain carries TRBV27 and TRBJ2-7; D is perhaps TRBD2 (5 bases). In germline, CDR1 is MNHEY, CDR2 SMNVEV (reference sequence). The CDR3 consists of 13 residues. V shed 6 bases and J shed 7 bases, with 16 bases lying between them.

The V and J genes are TRBV6-2 or TRBV6-3 and TRBJ2-7, with no clear D. V was clipped by 2 bases and J by 4 bases, with 9 bases between them. Germline V gene sequence: CDR1 MNHEY, CDR2 SVGEGT. The CDR3 spans 13 residues. The CDR3 sequence: CASSYLGSYEQYF. CDR3 in DNA: TGTGCCAGCAGTTACCTTGGCTCATACGAGCAGTACTTC.

This clonotype was seen a few times. The rearrangement links TRBV9 to TRBJ2-1, with 10 bases that match TRBD1. The V gene end was trimmed by 0 bases and the J gene end by 2 bases; junction bases not matched to a gene: 2. CDR1 SGDLS and CDR2 YYNGEE come from the germline V gene. There are 16 residues in the CDR3. The CDR3 spells CASSVGDRGTYNEQFF. For the CDR3, the DNA is TGTGCCAGCAGCGTAGGGGACAGGGGAACCTACAATGAGCAGTTCTTC.